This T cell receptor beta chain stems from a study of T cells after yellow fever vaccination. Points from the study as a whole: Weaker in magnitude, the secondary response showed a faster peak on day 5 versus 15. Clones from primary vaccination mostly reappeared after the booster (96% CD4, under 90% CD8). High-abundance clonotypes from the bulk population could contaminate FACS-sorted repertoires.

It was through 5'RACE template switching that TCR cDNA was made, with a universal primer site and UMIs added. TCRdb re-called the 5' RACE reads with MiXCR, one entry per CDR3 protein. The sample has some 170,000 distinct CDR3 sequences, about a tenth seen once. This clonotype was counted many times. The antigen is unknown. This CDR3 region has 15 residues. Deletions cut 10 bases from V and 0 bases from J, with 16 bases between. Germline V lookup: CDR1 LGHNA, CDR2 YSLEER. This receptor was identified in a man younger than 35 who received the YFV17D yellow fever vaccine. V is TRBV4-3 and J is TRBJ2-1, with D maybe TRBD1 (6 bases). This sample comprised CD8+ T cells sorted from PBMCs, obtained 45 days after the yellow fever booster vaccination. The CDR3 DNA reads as TGCGCCACCAAACTCGACAGGAACTCCTACAATGAGCAGTTCTTC. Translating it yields CATKLDRNSYNEQFF.